Below are 22 T cell receptor beta chains sequenced from a single sample in a study of early T cells in non-severe SARS-CoV-2 infection. TCRdb independently ran MiXCR on the 5' RACE reads; one entry per CDR3 protein. The sample holds roughly 120,000 distinct CDR3 sequences, more than 12% seen once. The material sequenced was whole blood. The receptors were gathered from an adult who was a healthcare worker with PCR-confirmed SARS-CoV-2 infection or an uninfected control (not recorded which).

The rearrangement uses TRBV12-3 or TRBV12-4 and TRBJ2-1; D not resolved. V was shortened by 6 bases and J by 9 bases, with 15 bases between the two germline ends. The CDR3 is 13 residues long. In DNA form, the CDR3 reads TGTGCCAGCAGCGAGAACCGCGGCACTGAGCAGTTCTTC. Residues: CASSENRGTEQFF.

The sample holds a few counts of this clonotype. V is TRBV7-2 and J is TRBJ1-1, with TRBD1 as a possible D gene (5 bases). The germline V and J ends were trimmed by 2 bases and 5 bases, with 12 bases remaining between them. CDR1 is SGHTA and CDR2 is FQGNSA in the germline V gene. This CDR3 comprises 14 residues. This CDR3 is CASSLFPGRTEAFF. The CDR3 region has the DNA TGTGCCAGCAGCTTATTTCCAGGGCGGACTGAAGCTTTCTTT.

There are a few counts of this clonotype. This chain joins TRBV12-3 or TRBV12-4 and TRBJ1-4; the D is unclear. V gave up 0 bases and J gave up 5 bases, with 4 bases separating them. This CDR3 has 13 amino acids. The CDR3 DNA reads TGTGCCAGCAGTTTAGCTGAGAATGAAAAACTGTTTTTT. This codes for CASSLAENEKLFF.

The chain links TRBV9 to TRBJ2-7; no clear D. The V end lost 0 bases, the J end lost 2 bases, and 9 bases lay between the germline ends. The germline V gene encodes CDR1 SGDLS and CDR2 YYNGEE. The CDR3 covers 14 residues. The CDR3 nucleotides are TGTGCCAGCAGCGTAGCAGCTGTCCCCTACGAGCAGTACTTC. Its protein is CASSVAAVPYEQYF.

This clonotype was counted a few times. The genes are TRBV12-3 or TRBV12-4 and TRBJ2-5, with D unresolved. V dropped 6 bases and J dropped 4 bases, with 6 bases sitting between them. This CDR3 region has 11 residues. This CDR3 reads CASRGAETQYF. CDR3 sequence (DNA): TGTGCCAGCAGGGGTGCAGAGACCCAGTACTTC.

There are a few counts of this clonotype. The V gene is TRBV19, the J gene TRBJ2-2; tentatively, D is TRBD1 or TRBD2 (6 bases each). V lost 6 bases to trimming and J lost 6 bases, with 14 bases between them. From germline, CDR1 is LNHDA and CDR2 SQIVND (reference sequence). The CDR3 is 14 residues long. The chain's CDR3 is CASRPDRGAGELFF. DNA for the CDR3: TGTGCCAGTAGACCCGATAGGGGGGCCGGGGAGCTGTTTTTT.

This clonotype was observed a few times. The chain joins TRBV12-3 or TRBV12-4 to TRBJ1-2, with 8 bases matching TRBD1. Unmatched junction bases numbered 5, after V lost 4 bases and J lost 7 bases. There are 13 residues in the CDR3. CDR3 nucleotides: TGTGCCAGCAGTTCCGGACAGGGTGGTGGCTACACCTTC. Translation gives CASSSGQGGGYTF.

The sample holds a few counts of this clonotype. The chain is built from TRBV12-3 or TRBV12-4 and TRBJ1-4; D is possibly TRBD1 (5 bases). CDR3 length: 13 residues. V was shortened by 2 bases and J by 7 bases, with 8 bases between the two germline ends. The chain's CDR3 is CASSLQGGEKLFF. DNA for the CDR3: TGTGCCAGCAGTTTACAGGGAGGTGAAAAACTGTTTTTT.

This clonotype was detected only a few times. V and J are TRBV24-1 and TRBJ2-3, with 7 bases that match TRBD2. This CDR3 has 17 residues. Germline CDR1 is KGHDR and CDR2 is SFDVKD. The V and J ends lost 3 bases and 5 bases, in that order; junction bases with no gene match: 13. CDR3 nucleotides: TGTGCCACCAGTGATGGGCTCGACCGGGAGGCCCTAGATACGCAGTATTTT. It specifies CATSDGLDREALDTQYF.

V usage is TRBV2 and J usage is TRBJ1-5; D not certain. V dropped 3 bases and J dropped 6 bases, with 9 bases sitting between them. The CDR3 is made up of 13 amino acids. CDR1 and CDR2 from the germline V gene are SNHLY and FYNNEI. CDR3 sequence (DNA): TGTGCCAGCAGTGAGGGATTCGGTCAGCCCCAGCATTTT. Translating gives CASSEGFGQPQHF.

In its sample, this clonotype was seen a few times. The J gene is TRBJ2-3, the V gene TRBV29-1; no clear D. CDR1 SQVTM and CDR2 ANQGSEA come from the germline V gene. The V gene lost 3 bases and the J gene lost 0 bases, with 4 bases spanning the gap. CDR3 length: 12 residues. The CDR3 DNA sequence: TGCAGCGTTGACGTGAGCACAGATACGCAGTATTTT. Translation gives CSVDVSTDTQYF.

J is TRBJ1-1 and V is TRBV3-1, with D possibly matching TRBD1 (6 bases). The CDR3 has 14 residues. V gave up 1 base and J gave up 6 bases, with 12 bases separating them. Germline CDR1 and CDR2: LGHDT and YNNKEL (reference sequence). The CDR3: CASSQGTANPEAFF. Here the CDR3 DNA reads TGTGCCAGCAGCCAAGGGACAGCAAACCCTGAAGCTTTCTTT. The full variable domain, in which reference TRBV3-1 and TRBJ1-1 provide the parts outside the CDR3, is DTAVSQTPKYLVTQMGNDKSIKCEQNLGHDTMYWYKQDSKKFLKIMFSYNNKELIINETVPNRFSPKSPDKAHLNLHINSLELGDSAVYFCASSQGTANPEAFFGQGTRLTVV.

Many counts were recorded for this clonotype. This chain uses TRBV20-1 with TRBJ1-5, with D possibly matching TRBD1 (6 bases). The CDR3 is 14 amino acids. Germline V gene data show CDR1 as DFQATT and CDR2 as SNEGSKA (reference sequence). V lost 0 bases and J lost 2, with 8 bases in between. CDR3 nucleotide sequence: TGCAGTGCTAGAGACGACAGGCGCAATCAGCCCCAGCATTTT. Protein product: CSARDDRRNQPQHF.

In this sample, this clonotype turned up a few times. The chain uses TRBV19 and TRBJ2-5, with a tentative D call TRBD1 (5 bases). Germline CDR1 LNHDA, CDR2 SQIVND (reference sequence). The V and J ends lost 1 base and 3 bases respectively, with 15 bases between them. The CDR3 has 16 amino acids. The CDR3 DNA sequence: TGTGCCAGTAGTATAGGTGTGACAGCCCCAGAAGAGACCCAGTACTTC. Residues: CASSIGVTAPEETQYF.

This clonotype came up a few times. The chain is built from TRBV7-8 and TRBJ2-3; the match to TRBD2 covers 9 bases. The germline V gene has CDR1 SGHVS and CDR2 FQNEAQ. With 5 bases clipped from V and 2 bases from J, the junction kept 8 bases outside the gene matches. The CDR3 has 16 residues. Here the CDR3 reads CASSPRAGGNTDTQYF. For the CDR3, the DNA is TGTGCCAGCAGCCCCCGAGCGGGGGGAAACACAGATACGCAGTATTTT.

This chain uses TRBV6-2 or TRBV6-3 with TRBJ2-4; D is possibly TRBD1 (5 bases). Germline assignment: CDR1 MNHEY and CDR2 SVGEGT. Trimming stripped 6 bases from V and 0 bases from J, with 12 bases between. The CDR3 loop spans 15 amino acids. CDR3 nucleotides: TGTGCCAGCAGCCCGACAGAGCTAGCCAAAAACATTCAGTACTTC. Translating gives CASSPTELAKNIQYF.

This clonotype was seen more than once but under ten times. The rearrangement links TRBV7-6 to TRBJ2-3; D is unresolved. Trimming removed 4 bases from V and 1 base from J, with 9 bases in between. Per the germline V gene, CDR1 is SGHVS and CDR2 is FNYEAQ. This CDR3 spans 14 amino acids. In DNA, the CDR3 is TGTGCCAGCAGCTCAACGGCGGGCACAGATACGCAGTATTTT. Translating gives CASSSTAGTDTQYF.

The chain is built from TRBV24-1 and TRBJ2-3; 11 bases align to TRBD2. Trimming took 5 bases from V and 5 from J; bases not matched to a gene: 5. Germline CDR1 and CDR2: KGHDR and SFDVKD. The CDR3 contains 15 residues. The CDR3, as DNA: TGTGCCACCAGTGGTCCTAGCGGGGGGAGAGATACGCAGTATTTT. This codes for CATSGPSGGRDTQYF.

This clonotype was seen more than once but under ten times. The genes are TRBV2 and TRBJ2-1, with D possibly matching TRBD1 (5 bases). The V and J ends lost 3 bases and 3 bases respectively, with 6 bases between them. The CDR3 totals 13 residues. Germline V gene lookup returns CDR1 SNHLY and CDR2 FYNNEI. CDR3 nucleotides: TGTGCCAGCAGTGAGGACAACTACAATGAGCAGTTCTTC. Its translation: CASSEDNYNEQFF. The entire variable domain, with the rest obtained from reference TRBV2 and TRBJ2-1, is as follows: EPEVTQTPSHQVTQMGQEVILRCVPISNHLYFYWYRQILGQKVEFLVSFYNNEISEKSEIFDDQFSVERPDGSNFTLKIRSTKLEDSAMYFCASSEDNYNEQFFGPGTRLTVL.

This clonotype has at least ten counts. V is TRBV6-1 and J is TRBJ1-1, with 8 bases identical to TRBD1. The CDR3 contains 13 residues. Germline V CDR1 and CDR2: MNHNS, SASEGT. V lost 10 bases and J lost 0; bases outside the gene matches: 4. This chain's CDR3 is CATRQGLNTEAFF. The CDR3 nucleotides are TGTGCCACCCGACAGGGGTTGAACACTGAAGCTTTCTTT.

This clonotype showed up many times. The genes are TRBV5-5 and TRBJ2-1; D is possibly TRBD1 or TRBD2 (6 bases each). Trimming cost V 4 bases and J 0 bases, with 14 bases left between them. The CDR3 totals 16 residues. The germline gives CDR1 SGHKS, CDR2 YYEKEE (reference sequence). CDR3 amino acids: CASSQGGGSSYNEQFF. For the CDR3, the DNA is TGTGCCAGCAGCCAAGGAGGGGGGAGCTCCTACAATGAGCAGTTCTTC.

This clonotype was recorded at least ten times. The chain combines TRBV6-6 with TRBJ1-5; the D gene is possibly TRBD1 (5 bases). CDR3 length: 15 residues. CDR1 is MNHNY and CDR2 is SVGAGI in the germline V gene (reference sequence). The V gene lost 5 bases and the J gene lost 1 base, with 12 bases spanning the gap. CDR3 in amino acids: CASSTAGGSNQPQHF. CDR3 DNA: TGTGCCAGCAGTACCGCGGGGGGGAGCAATCAGCCCCAGCATTTT.